This is a list of T cell receptor beta chains from one sample in a study of T cell responses to AZD1222 COVID-19 vaccine. The table came from immunoSEQ multiplex PCR; TCRdb's copy has only in-frame clones and leaves some out. The data contain more than 100,000 clones, over 75% of them singletons. Material: peripheral blood, obtained on day 0 of AZD1222 vaccination. These TCRs come from an adult in good health. The CDR3 runs from the conserved cysteine through the conserved F or W. Each record gives: J gene, D gene, V gene, clone size, CDR3 length, CDR3 protein, CDR3 DNA. D genes are given only for firm matches. Not every row has a clone size; where given, it reads once, few, many or a size class.

>TRBJ1-2|NA|TRBV7-2|NA|12
CASKGSIYGYTF
TGTGCCAGCAAGGGCTCCATATATGGCTACACCTTC
>TRBJ1-1|NA|TRBV12-3/TRBV12-4|NA|12
CASTRHVSRAFF
TGTGCCAGCACCCGCCACGTTTCCAGGGCTTTCTTT
>TRBJ2-7|NA|TRBV9|NA|14
CASSVSPSSYEQYF
TGTGCCAGCAGCGTATCGCCCAGCTCCTACGAGCAGTACTTC
>TRBJ2-2|TRBD1|TRBV12-5|NA|15
CASGLRTGGTGELFF
TGTGCTAGTGGTTTGAGGACAGGGGGCACCGGGGAGCTGTTTTTT
>TRBJ1-2|NA|TRBV11-2|NA|15
CASSLGGRDNYGYTF
TGTGCCAGCAGCTTAGGAGGGAGAGATAACTATGGCTACACCTTC
>TRBJ2-7|NA|TRBV5-6|NA|11
CASSLNKEQYF
TGTGCCAGCAGCCTGAACAAGGAGCAGTACTTC
>TRBJ2-5|TRBD2|TRBV2|NA|14
CATRRDLAGGAQYF
TGTGCCACTCGCCGAGATCTAGCGGGGGGTGCCCAGTACTTC
>TRBJ1-2|TRBD1|TRBV5-1|NA|17
CASSLTSGQGYNYGYTF
TGCGCCAGCAGCTTAACCTCGGGACAGGGTTATAACTATGGCTACACCTTC
>TRBJ1-6|TRBD1|TRBV6-2/TRBV6-3|NA|18
CASSYRGQGGGIGSPLHF
TGTGCCAGCAGTTACCGCGGACAGGGTGGAGGCATAGGTTCACCCCTCCACTTT
>TRBJ1-1|TRBD1|TRBV9|NA|17
CASSARPGTGPGTEAFF
TGTGCCAGCAGCGCCCGTCCCGGGACAGGCCCGGGCACTGAAGCTTTCTTT
>TRBJ1-1|NA|TRBV7-7|once|13
CASSLDSSTEAFF
TGTGCCAGCAGCCTGGACAGTTCCACTGAAGCTTTCTTT
>TRBJ1-2|NA|TRBV6-5|NA|15
CASVSGSFSNYGYTF
TGTGCCAGCGTCTCCGGAAGTTTCTCTAACTATGGCTACACCTTC
>TRBJ2-1|NA|TRBV2|NA|11
CASSAKNEQFF
TGTGCCAGCAGTGCCAAAAATGAGCAGTTCTTC
>TRBJ1-2|NA|TRBV5-1|NA|14
CASSRRTARYGYTF
TGCGCCAGCAGCCGGCGGACAGCCCGCTATGGCTACACCTTC
>TRBJ2-7|NA|TRBV15|NA|13
CATSRENGYEQYF
TGTGCCACCAGCAGAGAAAACGGTTACGAGCAGTACTTC
>TRBJ2-1|NA|TRBV9|NA|15
CASSADPVMGARQFF
TGTGCCAGCAGCGCTGACCCTGTCATGGGTGCCCGGCAGTTCTTC
>TRBJ1-2|NA|TRBV12-3/TRBV12-4|NA|12
CAGYRVPGGYTF
TGTGCCGGGTACAGGGTTCCGGGGGGCTACACCTTC
>TRBJ1-2|TRBD1|TRBV5-6|NA|13
CASSVDRAYGYTF
TGTGCCAGCAGCGTAGACAGGGCCTATGGCTACACCTTC
>TRBJ2-7|TRBD1|TRBV6-5|NA|13
CASAQGAPYEQYF
TGTGCCAGCGCACAGGGGGCCCCTTACGAGCAGTACTTC
>TRBJ1-2|NA|TRBV6-1|NA|13
CASSEARGYGYTF
TGTGCCAGCAGTGAAGCGCGGGGGTATGGCTACACCTTC
>TRBJ1-1|NA|TRBV7-3|NA|13
CASSSRAYTEAFF
TGTGCCAGCAGCTCCCGGGCCTACACTGAAGCTTTCTTT
>TRBJ2-7|NA|TRBV19|once|15
CASSPAWDRTYEQYF
TGTGCCAGTAGCCCCGCCTGGGACCGGACCTACGAGCAGTACTTC
>TRBJ1-6|NA|TRBV5-6|NA|16
CASSLGQFLYNSPLHF
TGTGCCAGCAGCTTAGGACAGTTCCTCTATAATTCACCCCTCCACTTT
>TRBJ1-1|NA|TRBV7-3|NA|14
CASSNTGFGAEAFF
TGTGCCAGCAGCAATACAGGGTTTGGGGCTGAAGCTTTCTTT
>TRBJ2-1|NA|TRBV7-2|NA|14
CASSGDQTYNEQFF
TGTGCCAGCAGCGGAGACCAGACCTACAATGAGCAGTTCTTC
>TRBJ1-4|NA|TRBV9|few|14
CASSPRRSSGELFF
TGTGCCAGCAGCCCTCGTCGCAGCTCGGGTGAACTGTTTTTT
>TRBJ2-2|TRBD2|TRBV20-1|NA|13
CSASSGITGELFF
TGCAGTGCTAGTAGCGGGATCACCGGGGAGCTGTTTTTT
>TRBJ1-3|NA|TRBV5-8|NA|15
CASSFPGFTGNTIYF
TGTGCCAGCAGCTTTCCAGGGTTCACCGGAAACACCATATATTTT
>TRBJ2-5|NA|TRBV5-1|NA|14
CASWDPGAQETQYF
TGCGCCAGCTGGGATCCGGGGGCCCAAGAGACCCAGTACTTC
>TRBJ1-5|NA|TRBV18|NA|17
CASSPPLRVSARQPQHF
TGTGCCAGCTCACCACCGTTGAGGGTTAGTGCGCGTCAGCCCCAGCATTTT
>TRBJ2-1|NA|TRBV2|NA|13
CASRGALGWEQFF
TGTGCCAGTCGGGGGGCCCTCGGGTGGGAGCAGTTCTTC
>TRBJ2-1|NA|TRBV19|once|15
CASSLLVGSYNEQFF
TGTGCCAGTAGTCTGCTCGTGGGGTCCTACAATGAGCAGTTCTTC
>TRBJ2-2|TRBD1|TRBV5-6|NA|15
CASSPGTGVTGELFF
TGTGCCAGCAGCCCCGGGACAGGGGTCACCGGGGAGCTGTTTTTT
>TRBJ1-5|NA|TRBV18|NA|15
CASSPDTNSNQPQHF
TGTGCCAGCTCCCCCGATACGAATAGCAATCAGCCCCAGCATTTT
>TRBJ1-6|NA|TRBV12-3/TRBV12-4|NA|13
CASSFVGNSPLHF
TGTGCCAGCAGTTTCGTGGGGAATTCACCCCTCCACTTT
>TRBJ1-6|NA|TRBV4-2|NA|15
CASSHVGGESSPLHF
TGTGCCAGCAGCCACGTGGGGGGCGAATCTTCACCCCTCCACTTT
>TRBJ1-1|NA|TRBV6-4|NA|15
CASSLSGQSNTEAFF
TGTGCCAGCAGCCTTAGCGGCCAGTCAAACACTGAAGCTTTCTTT
>TRBJ1-2|NA|TRBV7-9|NA|15
CASTLPPGPTYGYTF
TGTGCCAGCACCCTTCCGCCGGGACCGACCTATGGCTACACCTTC
>TRBJ1-1|TRBD1|TRBV18|NA|15
CASSPAGTGGITAFF
TGTGCCAGCTCACCGGCCGGGACAGGGGGTATTACAGCTTTCTTT
>TRBJ1-5|NA|TRBV6-5|NA|14
CASSYGYSNQPQHF
TGTGCCAGCAGTTACGGGTATAGCAATCAGCCCCAGCATTTT
>TRBJ2-2|NA|TRBV9|NA|13
CASSVDLPGELFF
TGTGCCAGCAGCGTAGATTTGCCAGGGGAGCTGTTTTTT
>TRBJ2-1|TRBD1|TRBV2|few|15
CASSERDRPYNEQFF
TGTGCCAGCAGTGAAAGGGACAGGCCCTACAATGAGCAGTTCTTC
>TRBJ2-4|TRBD1|TRBV29-1|NA|11
CSGETGTIQYF
TGCAGCGGAGAGACAGGGACCATTCAGTACTTC
>TRBJ2-7|NA|TRBV14|few|13
CASSQDLVLPQYF
TGTGCCAGCAGCCAAGATCTGGTCCTTCCGCAGTACTTC
>TRBJ2-5|NA|TRBV10-2|NA|14
CASRETEYQETQYF
TGCGCCAGCAGAGAGACAGAATACCAAGAGACCCAGTACTTC
>TRBJ2-3|NA|TRBV2|NA|13
CASGGVGTDTQYF
TGTGCCAGCGGCGGCGTCGGCACAGATACGCAGTATTTT
>TRBJ1-6|TRBD1|TRBV6-5|NA|15
CASSYSGQKNSPLHF
TGTGCCAGCAGTTACTCGGGACAGAAAAATTCACCCCTCCACTTT
>TRBJ1-3|NA|TRBV7-2|NA|16
CASSPPGGLAGNTIYF
TGTGCCAGCAGCCCACCCGGGGGGCTAGCTGGAAACACCATATATTTT
>TRBJ1-1|NA|TRBV5-1|NA|15
CASSLAGARDSEAFF
TGCGCCAGCAGCTTGGCAGGGGCTCGAGACTCTGAAGCTTTCTTT
>TRBJ2-5|TRBD2|TRBV19|NA|15
CASSPGTSGMETQYF
TGTGCCAGTAGTCCCGGGACTAGCGGGATGGAGACCCAGTACTTC
>TRBJ2-7|TRBD2|TRBV11-2|NA|16
CASSLNLASGSYEQYF
TGTGCCAGCAGCTTAAATTTAGCTAGCGGATCCTACGAGCAGTACTTC
>TRBJ2-7|TRBD2|TRBV7-8|NA|19
CASSLEAGGSNRPSYEQYF
TGTGCCAGCAGCTTAGAGGCCGGGGGGTCCAACCGTCCCTCCTACGAGCAGTACTTC